The 5 T cell receptor beta chains in this list originate from one sample, sequenced in a study of cytotoxic CD8 clonotypes in ibrutinib-treated CLL. Sequencing used immunoSEQ multiplex PCR; TCRdb keeps in-frame clones, though not all of them. Of roughly 250,000 clones listed, 70% were seen once; the top ten hold just over 15%. This specimen consisted of PBMCs, obtained after 24 months of ibrutinib treatment. The source is a human donor with chronic lymphocytic leukemia.

V and J are TRBV27 and TRBJ2-6; weak D call: TRBD2 (5 bases). Deletions cut 7 bases from V and 0 bases from J, with 13 bases between. Germline V lookup: CDR1 MNHEY, CDR2 SMNVEV (reference sequence). This CDR3 is built from 16 residues. In nucleotides, the CDR3 is TGTGCCAGCAAACGGGGTAACCCCTCTGGGGCCAACGTCCTGACTTTC. Translated: CASKRGNPSGANVLTF.

Concerning this clone: The junction does not match germline at one end; this may be a read error. The chain is built from TRBV6-5 and TRBJ1-5; D call uncertain. CDR3 size: 15 residues. From germline, CDR1 is MNHEY and CDR2 SVGAGI. The CDR3 region is CAGSYSSAPNQPQHF. For the CDR3, the DNA is TGTGCCGGCAGTTACTCCTCCGCTCCCAATCAGCCCCAGCATTTT.

V gene TRBV19 combines with J gene TRBJ2-1; tentative D call: TRBD1 (7 bases). The CDR3 length is 15 residues. In germline, CDR1 is LNHDA, CDR2 SQIVND (reference sequence). V lost 1 base to trimming and J lost 4 bases, with 11 bases between them. The CDR3 loop is CASSIAAGGYNEQFF. The CDR3 nucleotides read TGTGCCAGTAGTATAGCAGCAGGGGGGTACAATGAGCAGTTCTTC. Using reference TRBV19 and TRBJ2-1 for the parts outside the CDR3, the full variable domain is DGGITQSPKYLFRKEGQNVTLSCEQNLNHDAMYWYRQDPGQGLRLIYYSQIVNDFQKGDIAEGYSVSREKKESFPLTVTSAQKNPTAFYLCASSIAAGGYNEQFFGPGTRLTVL.

CDR3 in amino acids: CASSYSAGTAGNTIYF. The CDR3 nucleotides read TGTGCCAGCAGTTACTCTGCGGGAACGGCTGGAAACACCATATATTTT. The rearrangement links TRBV6-5 to TRBJ1-3; D remains ambiguous. Germline CDR1 is MNHEY and CDR2 is SVGAGI. Deletions cut 0 bases from V and 2 bases from J, with 11 bases between. The CDR3 loop spans 16 amino acids.

This chain uses TRBV21-1 with TRBJ2-1; the DNA was not used to check the table's D call, TRBD1. TRBV21-1 is flagged as a pseudogene. The CDR3 runs to 13 residues. The chain's CDR3 is CASSSRQGNEQFF. The CDR3 bases are TGTGCCAGCAGCTCACGACAGGGGAATGAGCAGTTCTTC.